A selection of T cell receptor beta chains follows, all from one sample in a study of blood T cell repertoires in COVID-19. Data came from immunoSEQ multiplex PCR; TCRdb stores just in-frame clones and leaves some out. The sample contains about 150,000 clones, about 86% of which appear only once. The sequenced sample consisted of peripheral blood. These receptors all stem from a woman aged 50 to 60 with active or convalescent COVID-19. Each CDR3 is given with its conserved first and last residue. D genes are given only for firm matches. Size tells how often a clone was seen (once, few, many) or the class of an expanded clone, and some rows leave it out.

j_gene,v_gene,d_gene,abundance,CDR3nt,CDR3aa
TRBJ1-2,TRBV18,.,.,TGTGCCAGCTCACCATCACCGAGTCGAGGGTATGGCTACACCTTC,CASSPSPSRGYGYTF
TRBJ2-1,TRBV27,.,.,TGTGCCAGCACCCCACTCGTTTTCGATACGTCCTACAATGAGCAGTTCTTC,CASTPLVFDTSYNEQFF
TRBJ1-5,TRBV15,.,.,TGTGCCACCAGCAGAGAAGGACAGAGCAATCAGCCCCAGCATTTT,CATSREGQSNQPQHF
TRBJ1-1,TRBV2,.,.,TGTGCCAGCAGTGTCTCGCGGGGGGCTTTCTTT,CASSVSRGAFF
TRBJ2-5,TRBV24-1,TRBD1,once,TGTGCCACCAGTGACACCGGGACAGACCAAGAGACCCAGTACTTC,CATSDTGTDQETQYF
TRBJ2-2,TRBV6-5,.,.,TGTGCCAGCAGGGACATAAGCACCGGGGAGCTGTTTTTT,CASRDISTGELFF
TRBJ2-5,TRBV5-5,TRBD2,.,TGTGCCAGCAGCCTAACTAGCGGGGGGTCCTTGGGGACCCAGTACTTC,CASSLTSGGSLGTQYF
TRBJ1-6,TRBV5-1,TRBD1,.,TGCGCCAGCAGCTTAGGGACAGGGGGCTCGGGGTCACCCCTCCACTTT,CASSLGTGGSGSPLHF
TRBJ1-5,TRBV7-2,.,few,TGTGCCAGCAGCCCTGAGGGCGACCAGCCCCAGCATTTT,CASSPEGDQPQHF
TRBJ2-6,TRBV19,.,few,TGTGCCAGTAGTATCGGGGGACCGGTCTCTGGGGCCAACGTCCTGACTTTC,CASSIGGPVSGANVLTF
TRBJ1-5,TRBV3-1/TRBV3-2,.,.,TGTGCCAGCAGCCAAGGCACAGGGATTGGTCAGCCCCAGCATTTT,CASSQGTGIGQPQHF
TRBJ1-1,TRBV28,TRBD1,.,TGTGCCAGCAGTTGGACAGGGGGGGCGGACACTGAAGCTTTCTTT,CASSWTGGADTEAFF
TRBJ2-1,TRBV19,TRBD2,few,TGTGCCAGTAGTATTAGCGGGAGCACCTACAATGAGCAGTTCTTC,CASSISGSTYNEQFF
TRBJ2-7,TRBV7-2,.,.,TGTGCCAGCAGCTTAGAAACCGCCGGGAAAAGCTCCTACGAGCAGTACTTC,CASSLETAGKSSYEQYF
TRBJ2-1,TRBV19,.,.,TGTGCCAGTAAGCAGGGAGGCTATGAGCAGTTCTTC,CASKQGGYEQFF
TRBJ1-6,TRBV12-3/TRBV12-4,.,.,TGTGCCAGCACCTATCAGGGGTCACCCCTCCACTTT,CASTYQGSPLHF
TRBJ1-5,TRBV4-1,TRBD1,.,TGCGCCAGCAGCCAAGTTCCGGGCCCAGGGGGTCAGCCCCAGCATTTT,CASSQVPGPGGQPQHF
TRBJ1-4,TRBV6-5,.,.,TGTGCCTCGCGGAGAGGCGCGACAAAACTGTTTTTT,CASRRGATKLFF
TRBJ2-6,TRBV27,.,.,TGTGCCAGCAGGGACAGCATGTCTGGGGCCAACGTCCTGACTTTC,CASRDSMSGANVLTF
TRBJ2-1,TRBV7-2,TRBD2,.,TGTGCCAGCAACCTCAACCGGGAGGGGAATGAGCAGTTCTTC,CASNLNREGNEQFF
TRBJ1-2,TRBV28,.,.,TGTGCCAGCAGTTTCCCCCCGGGACAAAACTATGGCTACACCTTC,CASSFPPGQNYGYTF
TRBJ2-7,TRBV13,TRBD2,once,TGTGCCAGCAGCTTAGATTTGCGGGAGGGGATCTTC,CASSLDLREGIF
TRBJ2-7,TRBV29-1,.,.,TGCAGCGTTGAAGGGAGAGAAGCCTCCTACGAGCAGTACTTC,CSVEGREASYEQYF
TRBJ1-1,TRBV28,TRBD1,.,TGTGCCAGCAGTTTATGGGAGGGGGCTGACACTGAAGCTTTCTTT,CASSLWEGADTEAFF
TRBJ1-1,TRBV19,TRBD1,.,TGTGCCAGTAGTAGAGGGACAGGGCGCGGGACGATCTCTGAAGCTTTCTTT,CASSRGTGRGTISEAFF
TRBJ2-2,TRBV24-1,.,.,TGTGCCACCAGTCGGGGGTCCTCAACCGGGGAGCTGTTTTTT,CATSRGSSTGELFF
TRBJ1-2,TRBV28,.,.,TGTGCCAGCAGTGTACCGGCAGGGGTAGGGTATGGCTACACCTTC,CASSVPAGVGYGYTF
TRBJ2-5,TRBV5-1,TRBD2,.,TGCGCCAGCAATACGGGAGGGGAAGAGTCCCAGTACTTC,CASNTGGEESQYF
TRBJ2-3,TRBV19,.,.,TGTGCCAGTAGTATTGGTGACAGATGGAATACGCAGTATTTT,CASSIGDRWNTQYF
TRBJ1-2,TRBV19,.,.,TGTGCCAGTAGTGGCCGTGAGTGGAGAGGCTACACCTTC,CASSGREWRGYTF
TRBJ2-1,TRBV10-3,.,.,TGTGCCATCAGCGCCTCCACATTCTACAATGAGCAGTTCTTC,CAISASTFYNEQFF
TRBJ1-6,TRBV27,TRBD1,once,TGTGCCAGCAGACCTGGGACAGGCAAAGAGGGACCCCTCCACTTT,CASRPGTGKEGPLHF
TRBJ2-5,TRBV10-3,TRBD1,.,TGTGCCATCAGTGAGTCCACCCAGGGGGCTCAAGAGACCCAGTACTTC,CAISESTQGAQETQYF
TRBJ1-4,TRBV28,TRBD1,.,TGTGCCAGCAGTTTTCAGGGGGCTAATGAAAAACTGTTTTTT,CASSFQGANEKLFF
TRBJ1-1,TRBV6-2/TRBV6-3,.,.,TGTGCCAGCAGTCTCCCTGGAGGGAGGGTGAACACTGAAGCTTTCTTT,CASSLPGGRVNTEAFF
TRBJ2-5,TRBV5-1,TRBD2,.,TGCGCCAGCAGACGGACTAGCCAGGAGACCCAGTACTTC,CASRRTSQETQYF
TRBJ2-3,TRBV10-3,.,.,TGTGCCATCAGTGAGCAGGGGGGCCCAGATACGCAGTATTTT,CAISEQGGPDTQYF
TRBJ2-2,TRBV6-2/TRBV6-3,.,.,TGTGCCAGCAGTCGAAGTACTAGAGTAAACGGGGAGCTGTTTTTT,CASSRSTRVNGELFF
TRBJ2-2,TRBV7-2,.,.,TGTGCCAGCAGCACCGAGCGTTTCACCGGGGAGCTGTTTTTT,CASSTERFTGELFF
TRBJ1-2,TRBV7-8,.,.,TGTGCCAGCAGCGCTATGTTAGACACCTCCTATGGCTACACCTTC,CASSAMLDTSYGYTF
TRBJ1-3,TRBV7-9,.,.,TGTGCCAGCAGTGGGGAATCTTACCCGGGAGGAAACACCATATATTTT,CASSGESYPGGNTIYF
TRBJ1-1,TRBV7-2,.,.,TGTGCCAGCAGAAAATCCTACGGGGACACTGAAGCTTTCTTT,CASRKSYGDTEAFF
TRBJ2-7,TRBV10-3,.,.,TGTGCCATCAGTGAGCTAGGGGGGGGTACCTACGAGCAGTACTTC,CAISELGGGTYEQYF
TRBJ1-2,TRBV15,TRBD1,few,TGTGCCACCAGCAGAGATCCTGGGACAGGGGGAATCTATGGCTACACCTTC,CATSRDPGTGGIYGYTF
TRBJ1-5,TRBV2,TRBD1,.,TGTGCCAGCAGTGACCTACGGGACAGGGGTGAGGGCGATCAGCCCCAGCATTTT,CASSDLRDRGEGDQPQHF
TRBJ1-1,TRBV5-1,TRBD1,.,TGCGCCAGCAGCGCGGGGACAGGGAACACTGAAGCTTTCTTT,CASSAGTGNTEAFF
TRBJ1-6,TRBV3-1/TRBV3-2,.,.,TGTGCCAGCAGCCAACAACGGTCTAATTCACCCCTCCACTTT,CASSQQRSNSPLHF
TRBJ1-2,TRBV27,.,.,TGTGCCAGCAGTCAGCGGGGGGAAGCTAACTATGGCTACACCTTC,CASSQRGEANYGYTF
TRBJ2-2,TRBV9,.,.,TGTGCCAGCAGCGAAACAGGGCGAATAACCGGGGAGCTGTTTTTT,CASSETGRITGELFF
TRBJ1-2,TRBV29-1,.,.,TGCAGCGCAACCCTGGGACCCGTTCAGGGGGGCTACACCTTC,CSATLGPVQGGYTF
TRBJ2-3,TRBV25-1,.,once,TGTGCCAGCAGTGATTTTGGCCACACAGATACGCAGTATTTT,CASSDFGHTDTQYF
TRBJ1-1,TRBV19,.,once,TGTGCCAGTAGTATTCTGACAGGATTGAACACTGAAGCTTTCTTT,CASSILTGLNTEAFF
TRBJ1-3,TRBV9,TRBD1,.,TGTGCCAGCAGCTTTGAGGGGGGACAGGGGACCTCTGGAAACACCATATATTTT,CASSFEGGQGTSGNTIYF
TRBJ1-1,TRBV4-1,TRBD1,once,TGCGCCAGCAGCCAACCGCGACAGGGGATCACTGAAGCTTTCTTT,CASSQPRQGITEAFF
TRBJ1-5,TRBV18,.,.,TGTGCCAGCTCGACTTACGGGACACCTAATAGCAATCAGCCCCAGCATTTT,CASSTYGTPNSNQPQHF
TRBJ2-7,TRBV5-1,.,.,TGCGCCAGCAGCTTGGTAGCGGACGTCACGTACGAGCAGTACTTC,CASSLVADVTYEQYF
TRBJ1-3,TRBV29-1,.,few,TGCAGCGTTGCTGACGGGGGAAACACCATATATTTT,CSVADGGNTIYF
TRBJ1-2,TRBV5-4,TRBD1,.,TGTGCCAGCAGCCCCTCACAGGGGGTAGGTGGCTACACCTTC,CASSPSQGVGGYTF
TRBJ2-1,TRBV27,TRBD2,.,TGTGCCAGCAGTTTATCTAGGACTAGCGGGGTCCTTATTAATGAGCAGTTCTTC,CASSLSRTSGVLINEQFF